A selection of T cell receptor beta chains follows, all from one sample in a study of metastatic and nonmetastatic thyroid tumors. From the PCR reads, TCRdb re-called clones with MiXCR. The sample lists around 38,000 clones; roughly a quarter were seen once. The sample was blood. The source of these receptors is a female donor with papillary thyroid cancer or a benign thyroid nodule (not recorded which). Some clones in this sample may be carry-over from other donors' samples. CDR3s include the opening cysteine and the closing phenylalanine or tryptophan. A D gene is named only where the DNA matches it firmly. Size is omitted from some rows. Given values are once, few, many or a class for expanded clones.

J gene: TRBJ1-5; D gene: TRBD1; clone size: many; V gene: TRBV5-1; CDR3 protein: CASSYGTGLNQPQHF; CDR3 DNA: TGCGCCAGCAGCTACGGGACAGGCCTCAATCAGCCCCAGCATTTT
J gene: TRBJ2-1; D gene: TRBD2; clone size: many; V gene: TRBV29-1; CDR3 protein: CSVGQPPGLVDNEQFF; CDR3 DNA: TGCAGCGTTGGCCAACCACCGGGACTAGTCGACAATGAGCAGTTCTTC
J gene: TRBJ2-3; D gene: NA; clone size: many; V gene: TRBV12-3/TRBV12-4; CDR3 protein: CASSFPSLGTDTQYF; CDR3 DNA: TGTGCCAGCAGTTTCCCCAGTTTGGGGACAGATACGCAGTATTTT
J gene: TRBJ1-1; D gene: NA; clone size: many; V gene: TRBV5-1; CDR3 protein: CASSLVAANTEAFF; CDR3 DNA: TGCGCCAGCAGCTTGGTGGCCGCTAACACTGAAGCTTTCTTT
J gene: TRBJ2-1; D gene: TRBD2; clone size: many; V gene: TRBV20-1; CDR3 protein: CSAQAGGEPSHEQFF; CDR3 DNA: TGCAGTGCTCAGGCGGGGGGCGAACCGAGCCATGAGCAGTTCTTC
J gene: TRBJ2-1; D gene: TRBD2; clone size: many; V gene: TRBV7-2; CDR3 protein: CASSSRTSGAHISPEQFF; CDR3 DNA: TGTGCCAGCAGCTCACGGACTAGCGGGGCCCACATATCTCCTGAGCAGTTCTTC
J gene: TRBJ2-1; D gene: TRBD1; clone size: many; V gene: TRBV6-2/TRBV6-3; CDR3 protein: CATGTGGRVEQFF; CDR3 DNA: TGTGCCACCGGGACAGGGGGCAGGGTCGAGCAGTTCTTC
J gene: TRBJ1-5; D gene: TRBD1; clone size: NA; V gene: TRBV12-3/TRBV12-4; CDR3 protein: CASSDQGGLVGPQHF; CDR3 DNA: TGTGCCAGCAGTGACCAGGGGGGTTTGGTAGGGCCCCAGCATTTT
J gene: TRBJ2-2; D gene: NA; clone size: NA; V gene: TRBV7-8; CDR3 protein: CASSLPLYGELFF; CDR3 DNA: TGTGCCAGCAGCTTACCGCTATACGGGGAGCTGTTTTTC
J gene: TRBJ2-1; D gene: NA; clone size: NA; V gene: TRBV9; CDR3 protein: CASSVDTTVEQFF; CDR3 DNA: TGTGCCAGCAGCGTAGACACCACAGTAGAGCAGTTCTTC
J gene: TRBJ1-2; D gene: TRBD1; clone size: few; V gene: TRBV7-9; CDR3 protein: CASGTGVGYTF; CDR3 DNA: TGTGCCAGCGGGACAGGGGTGGGTTACACCTTC
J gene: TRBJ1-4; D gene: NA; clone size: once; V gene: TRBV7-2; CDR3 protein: CASSLARTENEKLFF; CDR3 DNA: TGTGCCAGCAGCTTAGCTAGGACAGAGAATGAAAAACTGTTTTTT
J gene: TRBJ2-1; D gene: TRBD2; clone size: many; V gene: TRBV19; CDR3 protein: CASSSRGGLAGRGEFF; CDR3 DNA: TGTGCCAGTAGTTCCCGCGGGGGGCTAGCTGGTCGGGGGGAGTTCTTC
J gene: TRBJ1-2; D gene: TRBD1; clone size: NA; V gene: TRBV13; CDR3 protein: CASSLGTGVTNYGYTF; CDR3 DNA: TGTGCCAGCAGCCTCGGGACAGGGGTAACTAACTATGGCTACACCTTC
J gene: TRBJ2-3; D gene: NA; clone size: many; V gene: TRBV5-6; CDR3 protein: CASSLVLVGTDTQYF; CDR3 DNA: TGTGCCAGCAGCTTGGTCCTAGTGGGCACAGATACGCAGTATTTT
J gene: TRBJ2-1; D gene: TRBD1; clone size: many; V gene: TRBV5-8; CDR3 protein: CASRSGGNEQFF; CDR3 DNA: TGTGCCAGCAGGTCAGGGGGCAATGAGCAGTTCTTC
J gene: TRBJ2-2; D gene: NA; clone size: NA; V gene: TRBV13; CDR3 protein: CASSFYRREAGELFF; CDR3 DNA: TGTGCCAGCAGCTTCTACCGGAGGGAGGCCGGGGAGCTGTTTTTT
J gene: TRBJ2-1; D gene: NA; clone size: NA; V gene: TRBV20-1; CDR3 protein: CSAPGPAPSNEQFF; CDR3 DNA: TGCAGTGCTCCCGGCCCGGCACCGAGCAATGAGCAGTTCTTC
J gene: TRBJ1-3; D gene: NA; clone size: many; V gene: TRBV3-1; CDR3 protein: CASSQQSYGNTIYF; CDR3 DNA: TGTGCCAGCAGCCAGCAGAGTTATGGAAACACCATATATTTT
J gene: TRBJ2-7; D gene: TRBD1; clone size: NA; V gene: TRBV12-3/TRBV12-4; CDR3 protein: CASSLTGSSYEQYF; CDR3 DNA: TGTGCCAGCAGTTTGACAGGGAGCTCCTACGAGCAGTACTTC
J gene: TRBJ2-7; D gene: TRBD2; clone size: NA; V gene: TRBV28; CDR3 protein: CASTDSQVVTSGKWYEQYF; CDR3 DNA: TGTGCCAGCACCGACTCACAGGTCGTGACTAGCGGGAAATGGTACGAGCAGTACTTC
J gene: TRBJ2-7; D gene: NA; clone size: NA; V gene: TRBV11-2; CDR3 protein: CASSFLRGSYEQYF; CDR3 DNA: TGTGCCAGCAGCTTCCTCAGGGGCTCCTACGAGCAGTACTTC
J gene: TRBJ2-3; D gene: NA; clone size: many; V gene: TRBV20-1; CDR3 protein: CSARDDGAFTDTQYF; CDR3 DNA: TGCAGTGCTAGAGATGATGGCGCTTTCACAGATACGCAGTACTTT
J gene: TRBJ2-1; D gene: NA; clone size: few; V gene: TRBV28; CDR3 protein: CVADTDGTNEQFF; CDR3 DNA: TGTGTCGCAGATACGGACGGGACCAATGAGCAGTTCTTC
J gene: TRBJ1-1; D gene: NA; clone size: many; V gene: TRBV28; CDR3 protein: CASSFKFLPEAFF; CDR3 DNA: TGTGCCAGCAGTTTTAAGTTTCTCCCTGAAGCTTTCTTT
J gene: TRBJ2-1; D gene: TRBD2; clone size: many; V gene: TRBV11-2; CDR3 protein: CASSRTSGGALNNEQFF; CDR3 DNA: TGTGCCAGCAGCCGGACTAGCGGGGGGGCCTTAAACAATGAGCAGTTCTTC